This record covers a single T cell receptor (beta chain). Original handling: Estimation of nucleated cell counts was performed using reference gene primer amplification. Method: immunoSEQ multiplex PCR; TCRdb's copy keeps in-frame clones and lacks some. The DNA was the basis for D and trimming; V, J and clone size are from that table. Of 52,000 or so clones in the sample, 90% were seen once. The CDR3 consists of 18 residues. The germline V gene encodes CDR1 MDHEN and CDR2 SYDVKM. Trimming removed 8 bases from V and 0 bases from J, with 23 bases in between. The data were obtained in a study of blood T cell repertoires in COVID-19. Study information: Samples representing acute and convalescent COVID-19 were sourced from the United States, Italy and Spain. T cells, B-cell-depleted T cells, or PBMCs supplied cDNA or gDNA.

The V gene is TRBV28, the J gene TRBJ1-5; D is perhaps TRBD1 (5 bases). This TCR was recovered from a human donor in a cohort sampled during active COVID-19. The sample consisted of peripheral blood. The CDR3 DNA reads as TGTGCCAGCCTCTTGGGCGGGGCCTCCTTCTTTAGCAATCAGCCCCAGCATTTT. This gives the protein CASLLGGASFFSNQPQHF.